This is a list of T cell receptor beta chains from one sample in a study of T cells in localized non-small cell lung cancer. TCRdb's table, derived via immunoSEQ multiplex PCR, lists solely in-frame clones and lacks some. Of roughly 50,000 clones in the sample, roughly four fifths were seen once. The sample here was peripheral blood, taken before any cancer treatment. These receptors were collected from a female donor of 60 years or more with stage II squamous cell lung carcinoma. Each CDR3 is given with its conserved first and last residue. D genes are given only for firm matches. A clone size is listed for some rows: how often the clone was seen (once, few, many), or a class if it is expanded.

TRBV2	TRBJ2-1	NA	13	NA	CASSVGYLNEQFF	TGTGCCAGCTCGGTGGGCTATTTGAATGAGCAGTTCTTC
TRBV7-8	TRBJ1-5	few	12	NA	CASGGEYQPQHF	TGTGCCAGCGGGGGGGAGTATCAGCCCCAGCATTTT
TRBV28	TRBJ2-7	NA	14	NA	CASSLVGGKHEQYF	TGTGCCAGCAGTTTAGTCGGGGGCAAGCACGAGCAGTACTTC
TRBV9	TRBJ1-3	NA	14	NA	CASSVAAGANTIYF	TGTGCCAGCAGCGTAGCCGCAGGGGCAAACACCATATATTTT
TRBV4-2	TRBJ1-5	few	14	NA	CASSQDGRNQPQHF	TGTGCCAGCAGCCAAGATGGGAGAAATCAGCCCCAGCATTTT
TRBV5-1	TRBJ2-3	NA	14	TRBD1	CASSKAGGKDTQYF	TGCGCCAGCAGCAAGGCAGGGGGAAAGGATACGCAGTATTTT
TRBV2	TRBJ1-1	NA	14	TRBD1	CASKPGQGLSGAFF	TGTGCCAGCAAGCCGGGACAGGGCCTGAGTGGAGCTTTCTTT
TRBV6-5	TRBJ1-2	NA	13	NA	CASSSPLLNGYTF	TGTGCCAGCAGTTCCCCACTGTTGAATGGCTACACCTTC
TRBV27	TRBJ1-5	NA	16	NA	CASSLSYRHLNQPQHF	TGTGCCAGCAGTTTATCGTATCGACACCTTAATCAGCCCCAGCATTTT
TRBV18	TRBJ1-1	NA	15	NA	CASSPPTVSNTEAFF	TGTGCCAGCTCACCACCGACAGTCTCGAACACTGAAGCTTTCTTT
TRBV19	TRBJ1-2	NA	15	TRBD1	CASSIPQGAVHGYTF	TGTGCCAGTAGTATACCGCAGGGGGCCGTCCATGGCTACACCTTC
TRBV15	TRBJ2-3	NA	14	NA	CATSSQLSTDTQYF	TGTGCCACCAGCAGCCAGCTTAGCACAGATACGCAGTATTTT
TRBV7-3	TRBJ2-1	NA	17	NA	CASSLTVGVQRHNEQFF	TGTGCCAGCAGCTTAACGGTAGGCGTACAACGGCACAATGAGCAGTTCTTC
TRBV11-2	TRBJ1-4	NA	15	NA	CASSLAARVGEKLFF	TGTGCCAGCAGCTTAGCGGCGAGGGTTGGAGAAAAACTGTTTTTT
TRBV5-4	TRBJ1-6	NA	13	NA	CASSATGRAPLHF	TGTGCCAGCAGCGCCACAGGGAGGGCACCCCTCCACTTT
TRBV5-1	TRBJ1-1	NA	15	TRBD1	CASSSAGTVNTEAFF	TGCGCCAGCAGCTCCGCCGGGACAGTGAACACTGAAGCTTTCTTT
TRBV19	TRBJ1-6	NA	14	TRBD1	CASSGTGYNSPLHF	TGTGCCAGTTCCGGGACAGGTTATAATTCACCCCTCCACTTT
TRBV7-2	TRBJ1-1	NA	14	NA	CASSLQGLNTEAFF	TGTGCCAGCAGCTTACAGGGCCTGAACACTGAAGCTTTCTTT
TRBV5-4	TRBJ2-7	once	14	TRBD2	CASSTRGGSYEQYF	TGTGCCAGCAGTACCCGGGGAGGGTCCTACGAGCAGTACTTC
TRBV25-1	TRBJ2-3	NA	14	TRBD2	CASIPSGGTDTQYF	TGTGCCAGCATCCCTAGCGGGGGCACAGATACGCAGTATTTT
TRBV19	TRBJ2-6	NA	17	NA	CASSARGAYSGANVLTF	TGTGCCAGTAGTGCCCGGGGGGCGTACTCTGGGGCCAACGTCCTGACTTTC
TRBV11-2	TRBJ1-2	NA	14	TRBD1	CASSLAKGAFGYTF	TGTGCCAGCAGCCTCGCAAAGGGGGCGTTCGGCTACACCTTC
TRBV14	TRBJ1-1	NA	13	NA	CASSRSINTEAFF	TGTGCCAGCAGCCGCTCTATCAACACTGAAGCTTTCTTT
TRBV2	TRBJ1-3	NA	18	TRBD1	CASRASIGTGGTGNTIYF	TGTGCCAGCAGGGCTAGTATCGGGACAGGGGGCACTGGAAACACCATATATTTT
TRBV6-6	TRBJ2-7	NA	14	NA	CASSYSAVSYEQYF	TGTGCCAGCAGTTACAGTGCGGTCTCCTACGAGCAGTACTTC
TRBV7-2	TRBJ2-7	NA	16	TRBD1	CASSLVGTASSYEQYF	TGTGCCAGCAGCTTAGTCGGGACAGCTAGCTCCTACGAGCAGTACTTC
TRBV10-3	TRBJ2-1	NA	13	NA	CAIGGGPYNEQFF	TGTGCCATCGGGGGGGGCCCCTACAATGAGCAGTTCTTC
TRBV29-1	TRBJ2-1	NA	17	TRBD2	CSVQTSGGVSSYNEQFF	TGCAGCGTCCAGACTAGCGGGGGGGTGAGCTCCTACAATGAGCAGTTCTTC